These T cell receptor beta chains were read from a single sample in a study of cytomegalovirus exposure and HLA in healthy donors. Repertoires were generated with immunoSEQ multiplex PCR, while TCRdb's copy carries only in-frame clones and drops some. This sample contains 50,000 to 70,000 clones. Specimen: PBMCs. These receptors originate from a woman younger than 30 in good health and CMV-seronegative. CDR3s include the opening cysteine and the closing phenylalanine or tryptophan. D genes are given only for firm matches. Where a row states a size, it is once, few, many or the class of an expanded clone; other rows omit it.

>TRBV4-1|NA|TRBJ1-5|NA
TGCGCCAGCAGCCAGACAGGAAAGGGCAATCAGCCCCAGCATTTT
CASSQTGKGNQPQHF
>TRBV5-1|NA|TRBJ2-5|NA
TGCGCCAGCAGAGAGGGTGTGAAGACCCAGTACTTC
CASREGVKTQYF
>TRBV7-3|NA|TRBJ2-2|NA
TGTGCCAGCAGTTACAACGGGGGAGGGCTGTTTTTT
CASSYNGGGLFF
>TRBV6-1|NA|TRBJ1-2|NA
TGTGCCAGCAGTGAGAACCCGGGACAAGGGGTTGATGGCTACACCTTC
CASSENPGQGVDGYTF
>TRBV21-1|NA|TRBJ1-2|NA
TGTGCCAGCAGCCTGGGAGTTTGGGAGAGGATTACCCTAGGCTACACCTTC
CASSLGVWERITLGYTF
>TRBV19|NA|TRBJ1-2|NA
TGTGCCAGTAGTATCCAGACAGGTGGCTACACCTTC
CASSIQTGGYTF
>TRBV18|TRBD1|TRBJ2-7|NA
TGTGCCAGCTCACCAGCCCCCGGGACAGCCGAGCAGTACTTC
CASSPAPGTAEQYF
>TRBV30|NA|TRBJ2-1|NA
TGTGCCTGGAGTGTCCTAGCCCCATCTGGTAATGAGCAGTTCTTC
CAWSVLAPSGNEQFF
>TRBV7-9|NA|TRBJ1-2|NA
TGTGCCAGCAGCACCTCCGGGGACTATGGCTACACCTTC
CASSTSGDYGYTF
>TRBV19|NA|TRBJ2-7|NA
TGTGCCACCGGCTCGACAGGTACCTACGAGCAGTACTTC
CATGSTGTYEQYF
>TRBV19|NA|TRBJ1-3|NA
TGTGCCAGTAGTAGCGCGAGACACCGCTCTGGAAACACCATATATTTT
CASSSARHRSGNTIYF
>TRBV7-2|NA|TRBJ2-1|NA
TGTGCCAGCAGTCGACTTCACAATGAGCAGTTCTTC
CASSRLHNEQFF
>TRBV5-1|TRBD2|TRBJ2-1|NA
TGCGCCAGCAGCTTGGTGGGGGGGGATGAGCAGTTCTTC
CASSLVGGDEQFF
>TRBV7-9|TRBD1|TRBJ2-2|NA
TGTGCCAGCAGCTCCCAGGGGGCCGGGGAGCTGTTTTTT
CASSSQGAGELFF
>TRBV6-1|TRBD1|TRBJ2-1|NA
TGTGCCAGCAGTGACTCGGACAGGGGTGAGCAGTTCTTC
CASSDSDRGEQFF
>TRBV2|NA|TRBJ1-1|medium-sized
TGTGCCAGCAGTGCCGGACTTAACACTGAAGCTTTCTTT
CASSAGLNTEAFF
>TRBV7-9|TRBD2|TRBJ2-5|NA
TGTGCCAGCAGCTTAGACCTAGCGGGAGTGGAGACCCAGTACTTC
CASSLDLAGVETQYF
>TRBV9|NA|TRBJ1-1|NA
TGTGCCAGCAGCGTGACAGCTAAGAACACTGAAGCTTTCTTT
CASSVTAKNTEAFF
>TRBV30|NA|TRBJ2-2|NA
TGTGCCTGGAGGCACGGACACGTTATGGGGGAGCTGTTTTTT
CAWRHGHVMGELFF
>TRBV9|NA|TRBJ2-2|NA
TGTGCCAGCAGCGCCCCTCAGGCGAACACCGGGGAGCTGTTTTTT
CASSAPQANTGELFF
>TRBV9|NA|TRBJ1-6|NA
TGTGCCAGCAGCCCACAGGGCTTCGACAACTCACCCCTCCACTTT
CASSPQGFDNSPLHF
>TRBV25-1|TRBD1|TRBJ2-1|NA
TGTGCCAGCAGTTCAACACAGGGGGTATCCTACAATGAGCAGTTCTTC
CASSSTQGVSYNEQFF
>TRBV9|NA|TRBJ1-4|NA
TGTGCCAGCAACGCAGAGGGAAATGAAAAACTGTTTTTT
CASNAEGNEKLFF
>TRBV4-2|TRBD1|TRBJ2-1|NA
TGTGCCAGCAGCCAAGATCCGTCTTTGGGACAGTACCAGGGTGAGCAGTTCTTC
CASSQDPSLGQYQGEQFF
>TRBV11-2|NA|TRBJ2-7|NA
TGTGCCAGCAGCTTAGATCTTTGGCCCCGGCGGGACCGTCCCTACGAGCAGTACTTC
CASSLDLWPRRDRPYEQYF
>TRBV30|TRBD2|TRBJ2-1|NA
TGTGCCTGGACTAGCGGAGTGGGCAATGAGCAGTTCTTC
CAWTSGVGNEQFF
>TRBV30|TRBD2|TRBJ2-5|NA
TGTGCCTGGAGTGTAGGGCTAGCGGGGGGGCAAGAGACCCAGTACTTC
CAWSVGLAGGQETQYF
>TRBV25-1|TRBD2|TRBJ2-2|NA
TGTGCCAGCAGTGCCGGGACTAGCGGGAGAATGGACACCGGGGAGCTGTTTTTT
CASSAGTSGRMDTGELFF
>TRBV30|NA|TRBJ1-1|NA
TGTGCCTGGAGTGGGGGCCGGATGAACACTGAAGCTTTCTTT
CAWSGGRMNTEAFF
>TRBV5-6|NA|TRBJ2-7|NA
TGTGCCAGCAGCTCTGTTTCGGGGCAGTACTTC
CASSSVSGQYF
>TRBV5-1|TRBD1|TRBJ1-2|NA
TGCGCCAGCGTCGACAGGGGCCGTCCAGGCTACACCTTC
CASVDRGRPGYTF
>TRBV19|TRBD2|TRBJ2-7|NA
TGTGCCAGTACCAATAGCGGGAGGGCAGGGGAGGACTACGAGCAGTACTTC
CASTNSGRAGEDYEQYF
>TRBV19|TRBD1|TRBJ1-1|NA
TGTGCCAGTAGGCCCGACAGGGGGCGAGGGACTGAAGCTTTCTTT
CASRPDRGRGTEAFF
>TRBV19|NA|TRBJ1-1|NA
TGTGCCAGTAGTACCCCCGGGGGGACTGAAGCTTTCTTT
CASSTPGGTEAFF
>TRBV28|NA|TRBJ1-5|NA
TGTGCCAGCAGTCCCCAGAATCAGCCCCAGCATTTT
CASSPQNQPQHF
>TRBV29-1|TRBD2|TRBJ2-2|NA
TGCAGCGTCCGCGGGGGACCGAACACCGGGGAGCTGTTTTTT
CSVRGGPNTGELFF
>TRBV7-6|TRBD2|TRBJ2-1|NA
TGTGCCAGCAGCTTTTTAGCAAGCGGGAGTACTAACAATGAGCAGTTCTTC
CASSFLASGSTNNEQFF
>TRBV4-2|NA|TRBJ1-2|NA
TGTGCCAGCAGCCCCCGTGCGAGGGATTCAAACTATGGCTACACCTTC
CASSPRARDSNYGYTF
>TRBV30|TRBD1|TRBJ1-2|NA
TGTGCCTGGAGGGAACCCGGGACAGGGACGTTAAATGGCTACACCTTC
CAWREPGTGTLNGYTF
>TRBV29-1|NA|TRBJ1-1|NA
TGCAGCGTCCACCAGGGCGACACTGAAGCTTTCTTT
CSVHQGDTEAFF
>TRBV11-3|TRBD2|TRBJ2-7|NA
TGTGCCAGCAGCTTAATGGGACTAGCGGGAGGGCTTGCCTACGAGCAGTACTTC
CASSLMGLAGGLAYEQYF
>TRBV29-1|NA|TRBJ2-2|NA
TGCAGCGTTAGGTCGGTACAGGGACGGGAGCTGTTTTTT
CSVRSVQGRELFF
>TRBV9|TRBD2|TRBJ2-2|NA
TGTGCCAGCAGCACGAGGACTAGACCCGGGGAGCTGTTTTTT
CASSTRTRPGELFF
>TRBV5-4|NA|TRBJ1-2|NA
TGTGCCAGCAGCATGGACGGACTGGGCTACACCTTC
CASSMDGLGYTF
>TRBV28|TRBD1|TRBJ1-1|NA
TGTGCCAGCTCGGACAGGCAGAACACTGAAGCTTTCTTT
CASSDRQNTEAFF
>TRBV29-1|TRBD2|TRBJ2-3|NA
TGCAGCGTTGATCAAGCGGGGGGGACAGATACGCAGTATTTT
CSVDQAGGTDTQYF
>TRBV29-1|TRBD2|TRBJ2-5|NA
TGCAGCGTTTCGACTAGCGGGAGGCAAGAGACCCAGTACTTC
CSVSTSGRQETQYF
>TRBV5-6|TRBD2|TRBJ2-7|NA
TGTGCCAGCAGCCCACTAGCGAGCTCCTACGAGCAGTACTTC
CASSPLASSYEQYF
>TRBV11-3|TRBD2|TRBJ2-7|NA
TGTGCCAGCCGGGGAGGGTCCTACGAGCAGTACTTC
CASRGGSYEQYF
>TRBV7-9|NA|TRBJ1-1|NA
TGTGCCAGCAGCTTAGTAGAAACTGAAGCTTTCTTT
CASSLVETEAFF
>TRBV4-1|TRBD1|TRBJ1-5|NA
TGCGCCAGCAGCCGGACAGGGGTGGCTCAGCCCCAGCATTTT
CASSRTGVAQPQHF
>TRBV6-1|NA|TRBJ2-1|NA
TGTGCCAGCAGTGTCAGGGTCAGCTCCTACAATGAGCAGTTCTTC
CASSVRVSSYNEQFF